This T cell receptor beta chain was recovered during a study of post-analysis software for immune sequencing data. Germline V gene lookup returns CDR1 SQVTM and CDR2 ANQGSEA. Trimming removed 7 bases from V and 3 bases from J; junction bases left unmatched: 5. This CDR3 contains 13 residues. This clonotype was seen a few times. Every TCR beta cDNA library bore unique molecular identifiers. TCRdb re-called the PCR reads through MiXCR, storing one row per CDR3 protein. Of about 160,000 distinct CDR3 sequences listed, 36% are singletons. The material sequenced was blood, taken after autologous hematopoietic stem cell transplantation. V is TRBV29-1 and J is TRBJ1-5; 8 bases agree with TRBD1. This sequence was found in a girl aged 10 to 17 with multiple sclerosis. This CDR3 reads CSAQGGVNQPQHF. The CDR3 DNA reads TGCAGCGCACAGGGGGGGGTCAATCAGCCCCAGCATTTT. Filled out from reference TRBV29-1 and TRBJ1-5, the complete variable domain reads SAVISQKPSRDICQRGTSLTIQCQVDSQVTMMFWYRQQPGQSLTLIATANQGSEATYESGFVIDKFPISRPNLTFSTLTVSNMSPEDSSIYLCSAQGGVNQPQHFGDGTRLSIL.